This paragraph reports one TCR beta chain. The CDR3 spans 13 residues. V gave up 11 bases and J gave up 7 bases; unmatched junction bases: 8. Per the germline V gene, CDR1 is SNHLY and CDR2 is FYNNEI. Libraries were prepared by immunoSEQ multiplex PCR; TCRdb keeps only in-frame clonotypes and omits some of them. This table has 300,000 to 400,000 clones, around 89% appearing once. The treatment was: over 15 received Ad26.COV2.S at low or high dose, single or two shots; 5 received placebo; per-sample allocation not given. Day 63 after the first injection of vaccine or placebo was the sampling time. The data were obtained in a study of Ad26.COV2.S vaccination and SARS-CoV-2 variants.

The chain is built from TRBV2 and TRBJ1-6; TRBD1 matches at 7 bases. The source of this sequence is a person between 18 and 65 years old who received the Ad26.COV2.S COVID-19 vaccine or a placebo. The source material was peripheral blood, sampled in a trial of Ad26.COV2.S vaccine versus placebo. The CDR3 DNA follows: TGTGCCGACCGACAGGGCTTGAATTCACCCCTCCACTTT. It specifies CADRQGLNSPLHF.